This TCR beta chain came from a study of Ad26.COV2.S vaccination and SARS-CoV-2 variants. About the research overall: Each vaccinee took Ad26.COV2.S intramuscularly, once or twice 56 days apart.

This clone was picked up a small number of times. Measured with immunoSEQ multiplex PCR; TCRdb has only the in-frame clones, and not every one. The table shows fewer than 400,000 clones, with around 85% occurring only once. This sample's treatment: 19 received Ad26.COV2.S at low or high dose, single or two shots; about 5 received placebo; per-sample allocation not given. Following the first vaccine or placebo injection, samples were taken on day 63. An Ad26 vector expressing Wuhan-strain SARS-CoV-2 spike constituted the vaccine. Germline CDR1 SGHTA, CDR2 FQGTGA. Trimming pared 1 base from V and 4 bases from J, leaving 10 bases between. The CDR3 runs 14 residues.

The TCR sequence derives from a person aged 18-60 years who received the Ad26.COV2.S COVID-19 vaccine or a placebo. This specimen was peripheral blood, taken in a trial of Ad26.COV2.S vaccine versus placebo. This chain uses TRBV7-3 with TRBJ1-1; D is unresolved. The CDR3 sequence: CASSLMGRTTEAFF. In DNA form, the CDR3 reads TGTGCCAGCAGCTTAATGGGGAGGACCACTGAAGCTTTCTTT.